This T cell receptor (beta chain) emerged from a study of cytomegalovirus exposure and HLA in healthy donors. Overall study findings and caveats: Among CMV-associated TCR beta chains, most appeared HLA-restricted in a later analysis. Productive status was seen about 90% or about 30% of the time for most TCR beta V segments in an earlier analysis.

The PCR contained 60 Vbeta and 13 Jbeta primers. TCRdb's copy holds only in-frame clones and misses some; the assay was immunoSEQ multiplex PCR. The table has under 110,000 clones, 75% seen once; the top ten hold 10%. With 2 bases removed from V and 4 bases from J, the gap between germline ends came to 6 bases. CDR3 length equals 14 residues. CDR1 and CDR2 from the germline V gene are SNHLY and FYNNEI. With respect to this clone: Antigen unknown.

Sequencing input: PBMCs. This sequence was found in a man aged 50-60 years in good health and CMV-seronegative. The V and J genes are TRBV2 and TRBJ1-6; TRBD1 might be the D (5 bases). The CDR3 is CASSERGYNSPLHF. For the CDR3, the DNA is TGTGCCAGCAGTGAACGGGGGTATAATTCACCCCTCCACTTT.